A single TCR beta chain is shown here with its context. The sample comes from a study of cytomegalovirus exposure and HLA in healthy donors. At the level of the study: The 90 to 150 validation repertoires were produced on the same platform as the 670 or so repertoires of the first cohort. This was reported in a later analysis.

The V end lost 4 bases, the J end lost 2 bases, and 13 bases lay between the germline ends. The CDR3 extends over 15 amino acids. Germline CDR1 LNHDA, CDR2 SQIVND (reference sequence). Data came from immunoSEQ multiplex PCR; TCRdb stores just in-frame clones and leaves some out. The sample holds about 360,000 clones, more than 80% seen once. The donors were members of the 120-subject validation cohort (separate from the approximately 730-subject first cohort). The V and J genes are TRBV19 and TRBJ2-3, with D maybe TRBD1 (6 bases). The sequencing sample was made of PBMCs. This TCR came from a woman under 30 in good health and CMV-seronegative. This CDR3 reads CASSRVWTDTDTQYF. CDR3 nucleotide sequence: TGTGCCAGTAGTAGGGTTTGGACAGACACAGATACGCAGTATTTT.